Given below is one TCR beta chain in context. The data originate from a study of shared T cell receptors in the human thymus. The table came from immunoSEQ multiplex PCR; TCRdb's copy has only in-frame clones and leaves some out. The table lists 650,000 to 950,000 clones, roughly 88% of them singletons. V lost 4 bases and J 4 bases, leaving 11 bases between the germline ends. This CDR3 is built from 13 residues. From germline, CDR1 is MNHEY and CDR2 SMNVEV (reference sequence). In addition, the sample was reused for a study of human thymus T cells. That paper notes: Thymus specimens were resections from corrective heart surgery. The related literature has documented a marked overlap of thymic repertoires among unrelated individuals.

Sample: thymocytes. The clonotype comes from a girl under two years old with a congenital heart defect. The chain links TRBV27 to TRBJ2-7; D may be TRBD1 (6 bases). CDR3 amino acids: CASSSDRLYEQYF. CDR3 in DNA: TGTGCCAGCAGTTCCGACAGGTTATACGAGCAGTACTTC.